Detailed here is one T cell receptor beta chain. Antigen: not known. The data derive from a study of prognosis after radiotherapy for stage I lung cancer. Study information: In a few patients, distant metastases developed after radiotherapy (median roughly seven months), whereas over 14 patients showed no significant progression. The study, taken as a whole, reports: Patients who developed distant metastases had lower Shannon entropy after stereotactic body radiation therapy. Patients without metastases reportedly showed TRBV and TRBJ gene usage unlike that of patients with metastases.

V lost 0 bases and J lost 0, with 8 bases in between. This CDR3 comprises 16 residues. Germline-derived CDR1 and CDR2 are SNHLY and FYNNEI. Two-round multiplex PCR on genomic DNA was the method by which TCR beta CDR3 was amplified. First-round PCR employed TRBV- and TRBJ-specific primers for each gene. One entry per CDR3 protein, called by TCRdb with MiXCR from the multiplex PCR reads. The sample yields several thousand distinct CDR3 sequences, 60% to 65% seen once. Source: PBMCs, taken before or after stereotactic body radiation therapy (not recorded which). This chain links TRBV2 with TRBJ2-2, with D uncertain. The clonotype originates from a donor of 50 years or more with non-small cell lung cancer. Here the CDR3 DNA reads TGTGCCAGCAGTGAAGCGCCCAGAGCGAACACCGGGGAGCTGTTTTTT. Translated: CASSEAPRANTGELFF.